Below, 14 T cell receptor beta chains from the same sample are listed, as sequenced in a study of chemoradiotherapy in HPV16-positive cancers. The repertoire was sequenced with immunoSEQ multiplex PCR; TCRdb's copy has only in-frame clones and lacks some. Of 7,500 or so clones listed, about 70% are singletons. The sample was tumor tissue, taken from a patient who underwent chemoradiotherapy. These receptors came from a human donor with HPV-associated anogenital cancer.

This rearrangement joins TRBV6-5 to TRBJ1-2; weak D call: TRBD1 (5 bases). The CDR3 runs to 13 residues. V dropped 6 bases and J dropped 7 bases, with 15 bases sitting between them. Germline assignment: CDR1 MNHEY and CDR2 SVGAGI. The CDR3 DNA is TGTGCCAGCAGGGGGCCGGGAAGAAGTGGCTACACCTTC. Its translation is CASRGPGRSGYTF.

The V call is TRBV10-3, the J call TRBJ2-5; D is uncertain. The CDR3 contains 17 residues. The germline CDR1 and CDR2 sequences are ENHRY and SYGVKD. With 3 bases removed from V and 4 bases from J, the gap between germline ends came to 21 bases. CDR3 coding DNA: TGTGCCATCAGTGATCCGCCCGGGTTCCCCCGAGGAGAGACCCAGTACTTC. It codes for CAISDPPGFPRGETQYF.

The J gene is TRBJ2-1, the V gene TRBV7-6, with D uncertain. Germline CDR1 reads SGHVS; CDR2 reads FNYEAQ. Trimming stripped 1 base from V and 7 bases from J, with 14 bases between. The CDR3 sequence is 15 residues long. CDR3 region: CASSLGIGYTNEQFF. The CDR3 coding sequence is TGTGCCAGCAGCTTAGGAATAGGGTATACAAATGAGCAGTTCTTC.

This clone was seen a handful of times. The V and J genes are TRBV6-5 and TRBJ2-4; 7 bases line up with TRBD2. Looked up from germline, CDR1 is MNHEY and CDR2 is SVGAGI. The J segment lost 9 bases and the V segment lost 5 bases, leaving 13 bases of the junction unmatched. This CDR3 contains 15 residues. The CDR3 nucleotides read TGTGCCAGCAGTAATCCCTCGGGGGGTCGACGCATTCAGTACTTC. Encoded protein: CASSNPSGGRRIQYF.

This clone has a single count. The chain combines TRBV5-4 with TRBJ2-3; unclear D gene. The CDR3 runs to 12 residues. Germline lookup yields CDR1 SGHNT and CDR2 YYREEE (reference sequence). Trimming cost V 4 bases and J 0 bases, with 3 bases left between them. The CDR3, as DNA: TGTGCCAGCAGCGCGAGCACAGATACGCAGTATTTT. Protein product: CASSASTDTQYF.

The chain carries TRBV7-7 and TRBJ2-2; TRBD1 is a possible D gene (6 bases). V shed 4 bases and J shed 5 bases, with 8 bases lying between them. This CDR3 has 13 residues. Germline V lookup: CDR1 SSHAT, CDR2 FNYEAQ (reference sequence). The CDR3 is CASSSTGTGELFF. The CDR3 DNA follows: TGTGCCAGCAGCTCTACAGGGACCGGGGAGCTGTTTTTT.

The J gene is TRBJ2-3, the V gene TRBV5-1; TRBD1 aligns across 10 bases. Germline CDR1 reads SGHRS; CDR2 reads YFSETQ. The CDR3 consists of 14 residues. V lost 4 bases to trimming and J lost 4 bases; unmatched junction nucleotides: 3. For the CDR3, the DNA is TGCGCCAGCAGCCCGGGACAGGGGCCAGATACGCAGTATTTT. As protein: CASSPGQGPDTQYF. The full variable domain, its missing parts supplied by reference TRBV5-1 and TRBJ2-3, is KAGVTQTPRYLIKTRGQQVTLSCSPISGHRSVSWYQQTPGQGLQFLFEYFSETQRNKGNFPGRFSGRQFSNSRSEMNVSTLELGDSALYLCASSPGQGPDTQYFGPGTRLTVL.

This clone has just a few counts. CDR3 DNA sequence: TGTGCCAGCAGCTTAATCGGAGATCAGCCCCAGCATTTT. Translating it yields CASSLIGDQPQHF. The chain links TRBV7-2 to TRBJ1-5; D gene ambiguous. The length of the CDR3 is 13 residues. CDR1 and CDR2 from the germline V gene are SGHTA and FQGNSA. The V gene lost 2 bases and the J gene lost 5 bases, with 7 bases spanning the gap.

This chain links TRBV6-6 with TRBJ1-3, with unresolved D. The CDR3 has 16 amino acids. The germline V gene has CDR1 MNHNY and CDR2 SVGAGI (reference sequence). V lost 7 bases and J lost 0, with 16 bases in between. The CDR3 reads CASTPQEGISGNTIYF. The DNA for the CDR3 is TGTGCCAGCACCCCCCAGGAGGGAATCTCTGGAAACACCATATATTTT.

This clone has only a few counts. CDR3 loop: CAISTGSTDTQYF. The CDR3 nucleotides read TGTGCCATCAGTACCGGGAGCACAGATACGCAGTATTTT. The chain joins TRBV10-3 to TRBJ2-3; no firm D call. Germline assignment: CDR1 ENHRY and CDR2 SYGVKD. The CDR3 extends over 13 amino acids. Trimming cost V 5 bases and J 0 bases, with 6 bases left between them.

V gene TRBV6-5 combines with J gene TRBJ2-7, with a possible D match to TRBD1 (6 bases). The V and J ends lost 6 bases and 6 bases respectively, with 18 bases between them. This CDR3 is 14 amino acids long. Germline values: CDR1 MNHEY, CDR2 SVGAGI. The CDR3 coding sequence is TGTGCCAGCAGGACAGGTTATTCGGGGTTCGAGCAGTACTTC. Its protein product is CASRTGYSGFEQYF.

The DNA for the CDR3 is TGTGCCAGCAGCCCACAGGGTTCCGGCTACACCTTC. This sequence encodes CASSPQGSGYTF. J is TRBJ1-2 and V is TRBV7-9, with D perhaps matching TRBD1 (6 bases). In germline, CDR1 is SEHNR, CDR2 FQNEAQ (reference sequence). Trimming pared 5 bases from V and 8 bases from J, leaving 12 bases between. The CDR3 runs 12 residues.

The gene calls are TRBV30 and TRBJ2-5, with D possibly being TRBD2 (5 bases). In germline, CDR1 is GTSNPN, CDR2 SVGIG (reference sequence). V was clipped by 1 base and J by 2 bases, with 17 bases between them. The CDR3 consists of 16 residues. CDR3 sequence reads: CAWSGRTTRLQETQYF. Here the CDR3 DNA reads TGTGCCTGGAGTGGCCGGACCACTAGGTTACAAGAGACCCAGTACTTC.

The genes are TRBV6-4 and TRBJ2-3; no clear D. V was cut by 4 bases and J by 0 bases, with 11 bases left in between. The length of the CDR3 is 15 residues. Germline CDR1 and CDR2: MRHNA and SNTAGT. The CDR3 is CASSGSIGSTDTQYF. The CDR3 DNA reads as TGTGCCAGCAGTGGATCGATAGGGAGCACAGATACGCAGTATTTT.